This is a list of T cell receptor beta chains from one sample in a study of type 1 and type 2 diabetes patients. One entry per CDR3 protein results from TCRdb running MiXCR on the multiplex PCR reads. The table shows 270,000 or so distinct CDR3 sequences, with 45% to 60% occurring only once. Input material: peripheral blood mononuclear cells (PBMCs). The receptors derive from a man aged 18 to 30 with type 2 diabetes. Both conserved end residues are part of each CDR3. The D gene is left open where the match is weak. Part of the rows lack a size; the others show once, few, many or a class for expanded clones.

clone_size	j_call	cdr3_length	v_call	d_call	cdr3_nt	cdr3_aa
.	TRBJ1-2	12	TRBV27	.	TGTGCCAGCAGCCGCGATAACTATGGCTACACCTTC	CASSRDNYGYTF
few	TRBJ2-5	13	TRBV19	.	TGTGCCAGTAGTCTACGACCCCAAGAGACCCAGTACTTC	CASSLRPQETQYF
few	TRBJ1-2	15	TRBV14	.	TGTGCCAGCAGCCAAGGAAGGGCATTCGGGTCTGGCTACACCTTC	CASSQGRAFGSGYTF
.	TRBJ2-2	14	TRBV9	.	TGTGCCAGCAGCTCCTCGGGGGCGGCCGGGGAGCTGTTTTTT	CASSSSGAAGELFF
.	TRBJ2-3	14	TRBV6-5	TRBD1	TGTGCCAGCAGCGGGACAGGGGAAACAGATACGCAGTATTTT	CASSGTGETDTQYF
.	TRBJ2-5	14	TRBV4-3	.	TGCGCCAGCAGCCAAGAGGAGGCTCGTGGAACCCAGTACTTC	CASSQEEARGTQYF
.	TRBJ1-2	13	TRBV3-1	.	TGTGCCAGCAGCCAAGCACTACTCTATGGCTACACCTTC	CASSQALLYGYTF
.	TRBJ1-5	17	TRBV6-9	TRBD1	TGTGCCGGCGCGACAGGGAAAAGGACACTAGCAAATCAGCCCCAGCATTTT	CAGATGKRTLANQPQHF
once	TRBJ1-1	13	TRBV27	.	TGTGCCAGCAGTTGGGTCGCATTCTCGGAAGCTTTCTTT	CASSWVAFSEAFF
few	TRBJ1-5	13	TRBV6-5	.	TGTGCCAGCAGTTACGGGGCTTCCCAGCCCCAGCATTTT	CASSYGASQPQHF
.	TRBJ1-2	13	TRBV6-5	.	TGTGCCAGCAGTTACTCCTCCGGGAATGACTACACCTTC	CASSYSSGNDYTF
.	TRBJ1-6	18	TRBV25-1	TRBD1	TGTGCCAGCAGTTACTCGAGGACAGGACCTTCCTATAATTCACCCCTCCACTTT	CASSYSRTGPSYNSPLHF
.	TRBJ2-7	16	TRBV19	.	TGTGCCAGTAGTACCGGACATGGGGAAACGTTCTACGAGCAGTACTTC	CASSTGHGETFYEQYF
.	TRBJ1-2	13	TRBV19	.	TGTGCCAGTAGTCCGACGGCTAACTATGGCTACACCTTC	CASSPTANYGYTF
.	TRBJ2-7	12	TRBV29-1	TRBD1	TGCAGCGCCGGGACAGGGGACTACGAGCAGTACTTC	CSAGTGDYEQYF
.	TRBJ1-4	11	TRBV12-3/TRBV12-4	.	TGTGCCAGCAGTTCCCGGGCCAAACTGTTTTTT	CASSSRAKLFF
.	TRBJ2-1	15	TRBV20-1	TRBD2	TGCAGTGCTAGAGTTAACCCTAGCGGGAGCAATGAGCAGTTCTTC	CSARVNPSGSNEQFF
few	TRBJ1-2	11	TRBV30	.	TGTGCCTGGAATCCTGTGGTTGGCTACACCTTC	CAWNPVVGYTF
few	TRBJ2-2	14	TRBV30	.	TGTGCCTGGAATCTTAGGGTGGAAACCGGGGAGCTGTTTTTT	CAWNLRVETGELFF
.	TRBJ2-5	14	TRBV7-2	.	TGTGCCAGCAGCCGCCCAGGGGTAGGGGAGACCCAGTACTTC	CASSRPGVGETQYF
many	TRBJ2-7	12	TRBV30	.	TGTGCCTGGAGTCCAACATCCTACGAGCAGTACTTC	CAWSPTSYEQYF
.	TRBJ1-4	16	TRBV2	TRBD1	TGTGCCAGCAGTCTGCTTGGACAGGGGCCGGGGGAAAAACTGTTTTTT	CASSLLGQGPGEKLFF
.	TRBJ2-7	15	TRBV15	TRBD1	TGTGCCACCAGCAGAGATCAGGGGGTAACCTACGAGCAGTACTTC	CATSRDQGVTYEQYF
.	TRBJ1-1	13	TRBV2	.	TGTGCCAGCAGTGCCGGGACAAGCTCGGAAGCTTTCTTT	CASSAGTSSEAFF
few	TRBJ1-3	17	TRBV15	.	TGTGCCACCAGCAGAGATTCGTCAATGGCCTCTTTGAACACCATATATTTT	CATSRDSSMASLNTIYF
.	TRBJ2-3	16	TRBV29-1	.	TGCAGCGTGGACGGGTCGGGGCGAGCTAGCACAGATTCGCAGTATTTT	CSVDGSGRASTDSQYF
few	TRBJ2-1	13	TRBV24-1	.	TGTGCCACCAGTGCAGGTACCTACAATGAGCAGTTCTTC	CATSAGTYNEQFF
.	TRBJ1-2	14	TRBV19	.	TGTGCCAGTAGGAATACCGGGAAACTCTATGGCTACACCTTC	CASRNTGKLYGYTF
.	TRBJ2-3	15	TRBV7-3	TRBD2	TGTGCCAGCAGCTCCCGAGCGGGGATTACAGATACGCAGTATTTT	CASSSRAGITDTQYF
.	TRBJ1-2	15	TRBV4-1	.	TGCGCCAGCAGCCAGGAGGACTCCACGGGATATGGCTACACCTTC	CASSQEDSTGYGYTF
.	TRBJ2-5	14	TRBV2	.	TGTGCCAGCAGTGAACGGTGGCTACAAGAGACCCAGTACTTC	CASSERWLQETQYF
few	TRBJ1-1	14	TRBV19	.	TGTGCCAGTAAACATAACGGGGAGAACACTGAAGCTTTCTTT	CASKHNGENTEAFF
many	TRBJ2-7	13	TRBV30	.	TGTGCCTGGAGTGTATGGGGATCACACGAGCAGTACTTC	CAWSVWGSHEQYF
few	TRBJ2-2	16	TRBV4-1	.	TGCGCCAGCAGCCAAGGGGTTTCGGGTTACACCGGGGAGCTGTTTTTT	CASSQGVSGYTGELFF
.	TRBJ1-1	15	TRBV6-5	TRBD1	TGTGCCAGCAAAGAGGACAGGGGACGGAACACTGAAGCTTTCTTT	CASKEDRGRNTEAFF
.	TRBJ2-7	15	TRBV7-9	.	TGTGCCAGCAGCTTAGTACCGGACAGTTCCTACGAGCAGTACTTC	CASSLVPDSSYEQYF
once	TRBJ2-7	16	TRBV18	.	TGTGCCAGCTCACCATCCGGAGTTGGGGGCTTTTACGAGCAGTACTTC	CASSPSGVGGFYEQYF
.	TRBJ2-7	13	TRBV12-3/TRBV12-4	.	TGTGCCAGCAGTTTTGGAGAAGAGCCCGAGCAGTACTTC	CASSFGEEPEQYF
few	TRBJ2-7	15	TRBV5-6	.	TGTGCCAGCAGCCTATGGACCCTATACAACTACGAGCAGTACTTC	CASSLWTLYNYEQYF
.	TRBJ1-5	17	TRBV6-1	.	TGTGCCAGCATCGGGGGGCTTCTTCTTGATAGCAATCAGCCCCAGCATTTT	CASIGGLLLDSNQPQHF
.	TRBJ1-6	14	TRBV19	.	TGTGCCAGTACCCAGTCAGCTGAAAATTCACCCCTCCACTTT	CASTQSAENSPLHF
.	TRBJ1-5	15	TRBV19	.	TGTGCCAGTAGGACCCAGGGGTGGTCCAATCAGCCCCAGCATTTT	CASRTQGWSNQPQHF
.	TRBJ1-1	13	TRBV20-1	TRBD1	TGCAGTGCTAGTCCTACAGGGGGCACTGAAGGTTTCTTT	CSASPTGGTEGFF
few	TRBJ1-4	15	TRBV30	.	TGTGCCTGGAGTGTACCCCGGGGGAATAATGAAAAACTGTTTTTT	CAWSVPRGNNEKLFF
few	TRBJ1-1	15	TRBV28	.	TGTGCCAGCAGTTTATCGAAAGGAGGGAACACTGAAGCTTTCTTT	CASSLSKGGNTEAFF
.	TRBJ2-5	14	TRBV2	.	TGTGCCAGCAGTGTTTTGACAGTTGGAGAGACCCAGTACTTC	CASSVLTVGETQYF
.	TRBJ2-7	12	TRBV30	TRBD1	TGTGCCTGGACGGGACAGGGTTGGGAGCAGTACTTC	CAWTGQGWEQYF
.	TRBJ2-5	12	TRBV20-1	TRBD2	TGCAGTCCTAACGGGGGGGGGGAGACCCAGTACTTC	CSPNGGGETQYF
.	TRBJ2-1	15	TRBV4-3	.	TGCGCCAGCAGCCAAGATGGATTCCCGTCCAATGAGCAGTTCTTC	CASSQDGFPSNEQFF
once	TRBJ2-3	16	TRBV4-3	.	TGCGCCAGCAGCCAAAAGATAGACACTAGCACAGATACGCAGTATTTT	CASSQKIDTSTDTQYF
.	TRBJ2-5	10	TRBV20-1	.	TGCAGTGCTTATAAGGAGACCCAGTACTTC	CSAYKETQYF
.	TRBJ1-6	15	TRBV28	TRBD1	TGTGCCAGCAGTTCCCCGACAGGGAAGAAATCACCCCTCCACTTT	CASSSPTGKKSPLHF